The 9 T cell receptor beta chains in this list originate from one sample, sequenced in a study of blood T cell repertoires in COVID-19 (TCRdb year 2020). Libraries came from the immunoSEQ multiplex PCR assay. TCRdb holds this immuneACCESS table with in-frame rearrangements only. Some clones are missing; in checked studies, unresolved V genes explain under half, and the rest has no known cause. A total of 390,000 or so clones appear in this sample, roughly 87% of them only once. The top ten constitute 5% to 6% of the sample. Sequencing was carried out using PBMCs or T cells enriched from blood (not recorded which). These receptor sequences come from a woman in her forties or fifties who had recovered from COVID-19.

The chain joins TRBV7-6 to TRBJ2-1; TRBD1 is a possible D gene (6 bases). The CDR3 extends over 19 amino acids. Germline V CDR1 and CDR2: SGHVS, FNYEAQ. The V end was cut by 4 bases, the J end by 5 bases, with 27 bases between. The CDR3: CASSSIQGTSRAPNNEQFF. The CDR3 coding sequence is TGTGCCAGCAGCTCCATACAAGGGACATCGAGGGCCCCCAACAATGAGCAGTTCTTC.

This clone was observed a handful of times. The rearrangement joins TRBV6-5 to TRBJ1-1, with D hard to call. Germline V gene sequence: CDR1 MNHEY, CDR2 SVGAGI. V shed 2 bases and J shed 4 bases, with 11 bases lying between them. The CDR3 contains 14 residues. The DNA for the CDR3 is TGTGCCAGCAGTTACACGGGGTTTGGCACTGAAGCTTTCTTT. This gives the protein CASSYTGFGTEAFF.

The chain uses TRBV29-1 and TRBJ2-1, with a tentative D call TRBD1 (5 bases). Trimming took 7 bases from V and 3 from J, leaving 10 bases between them. Germline V lookup: CDR1 SQVTM, CDR2 ANQGSEA. The CDR3 runs 12 residues. The CDR3 sequence is CSEQDNYNEQFF. For the CDR3, the DNA is TGCAGCGAGCAGGACAACTACAATGAGCAGTTCTTC.

The chain links TRBV18 to TRBJ1-2; D is uncertain. CDR3 length: 12 amino acids. The germline V and J ends were trimmed by 5 bases and 8 bases, with 12 bases remaining between them. Germline V gene data show CDR1 as KGHSH and CDR2 as LQKENI. The CDR3 loop is CASSFETWGYTF. The CDR3 DNA is TGTGCCAGCTCATTTGAGACATGGGGCTACACCTTC.

The rearrangement uses TRBV4-3 and TRBJ2-1; tentative D call: TRBD1 (6 bases). The CDR3 runs to 15 residues. Trimming removed 1 base from V and 8 bases from J, with 15 bases in between. The germline V gene has CDR1 LGHNA and CDR2 YSLEER. This CDR3 is CASSQGYREFDEQFF. CDR3 nucleotides: TGCGCCAGCAGCCAAGGGTACAGGGAATTCGATGAGCAGTTCTTC.

In this sample, this clone turned up once. This chain joins TRBV27 and TRBJ2-7, with D tentatively TRBD1 (6 bases). The V gene lost 10 bases and the J gene lost 4 bases, with 23 bases spanning the gap. The CDR3 totals 15 residues. Germline CDR1 MNHEY, CDR2 SMNVEV (reference sequence). CDR3 loop: CATSTGTSLHYEQYF. CDR3 DNA sequence: TGTGCCACTAGCACGGGGACATCCCTCCATTACGAGCAGTACTTC.

The chain carries TRBV3-1 (or the pseudogene TRBV3-2) and TRBJ1-4, with D uncertain. The CDR3 runs 17 residues. The germline V gene has CDR1 LGHDT and CDR2 YNNKEL (reference sequence). The V gene lost 1 base and the J gene lost 5 bases, with 17 bases spanning the gap. The CDR3 DNA reads TGTGCCAGCAGCCAAGTCGTTGGTGTGACTGGGAATGAAAAACTGTTTTTT. It encodes CASSQVVGVTGNEKLFF.

The chain links TRBV5-5 to TRBJ2-5, with TRBD1 matching 9 bases. Per germline, CDR1 SGHKS and CDR2 YYEKEE (reference sequence). This CDR3 is 14 amino acids long. With V trimmed by 3 bases and J by 2 bases, 2 bases remained unmatched. The CDR3 DNA reads TGTGCCAGCAGCTGGGGACAGGGTCAAGAGACCCAGTACTTC. This codes for CASSWGQGQETQYF.

The V gene is TRBV5-8, the J gene TRBJ1-4, with TRBD1 matching over 9 bases. The trim removed 3 bases at V and 7 bases at J, leaving 4 bases unmatched. The CDR3 spans 14 residues. CDR1 is SGHTS, CDR2 YDEGEE, per germline. The CDR3: CASSSGTGTEKLFF. The CDR3 bases are TGTGCCAGCAGCTCCGGGACAGGGACTGAAAAACTGTTTTTT.